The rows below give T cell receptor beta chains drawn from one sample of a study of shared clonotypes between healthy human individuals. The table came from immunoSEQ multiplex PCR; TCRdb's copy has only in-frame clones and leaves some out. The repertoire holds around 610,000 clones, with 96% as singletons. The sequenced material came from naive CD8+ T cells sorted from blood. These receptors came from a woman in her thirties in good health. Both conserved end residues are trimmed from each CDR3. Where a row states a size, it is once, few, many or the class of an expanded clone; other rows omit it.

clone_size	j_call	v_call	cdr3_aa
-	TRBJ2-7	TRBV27	ASSGDYYEQY
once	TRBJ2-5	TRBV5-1	ASSLEETQY
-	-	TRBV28	ASSSRITGQTYSYEQY
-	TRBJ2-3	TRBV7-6	ASSLEREITDTQY
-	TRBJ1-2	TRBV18	ASSPGDPVYGYT
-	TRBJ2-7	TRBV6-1	ASSGSKEGDHEQY
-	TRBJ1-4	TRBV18	ASSPEPYGNEKLF
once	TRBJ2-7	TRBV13	ASSFSGEGRYEQY
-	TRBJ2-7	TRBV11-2	ASSYRTDPEQY
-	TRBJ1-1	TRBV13	ASSLGPGTGGPEAF
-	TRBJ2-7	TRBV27	ASSLGGSYEQY
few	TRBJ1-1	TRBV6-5	ASSSPAKDRFQAF
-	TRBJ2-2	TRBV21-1	ASSKTALWIKAGELF
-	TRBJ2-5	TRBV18	ASSLQDGETQY
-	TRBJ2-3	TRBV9	ASSVFGASTDTQY
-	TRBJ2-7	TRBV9	ASSVGPNYEQY
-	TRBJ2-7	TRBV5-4	ASSLDRAYEQY
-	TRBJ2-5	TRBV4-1	ASSQGVGEETQY
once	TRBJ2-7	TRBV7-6	ASSLGGIYEQY
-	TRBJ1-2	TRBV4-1	ASSQDSAGGIYGYT
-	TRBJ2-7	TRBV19	ASSKTAGPYEQY
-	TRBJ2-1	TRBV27	ASRMLSGYEQF
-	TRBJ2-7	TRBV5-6	ASSFTPGQSYEQY
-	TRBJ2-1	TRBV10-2	ASLSSYNEQF
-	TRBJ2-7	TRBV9	ASSSGGRGPYEQY
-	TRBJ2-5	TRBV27	ASTAGGAQETQY
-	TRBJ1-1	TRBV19	ASLSVSTEAF
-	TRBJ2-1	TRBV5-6	ASSSHQRLTYNEQF
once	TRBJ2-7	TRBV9	ASSVLEYSYEQY
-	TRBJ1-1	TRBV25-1	ASSGTTGPNTEAF
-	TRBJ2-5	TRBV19	ASSILGGGETQY
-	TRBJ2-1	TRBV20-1	SGSAGTF
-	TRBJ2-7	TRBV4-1	ASSQEQGYYEQY
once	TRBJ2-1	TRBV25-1	AGGGPYNEQF
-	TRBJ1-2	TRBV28	ASSPYRGANQPGYT
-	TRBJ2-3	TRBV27	ASSSLYAGGPLDTQY
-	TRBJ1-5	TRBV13	ASSLGRGRQPQH
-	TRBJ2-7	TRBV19	ASSSGGLAYEQY
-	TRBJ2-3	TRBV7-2	ASSLENYRTDTQY
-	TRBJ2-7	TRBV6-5	ASSYSSGAVPYEQY
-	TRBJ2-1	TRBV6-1	ASSVGGNYNEQF
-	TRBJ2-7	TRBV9	ASSVWDTTYEQY
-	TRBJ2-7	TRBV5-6	ASSTDKSYEQY
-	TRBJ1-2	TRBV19	ATTVEVDYGYT
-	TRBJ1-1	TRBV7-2	ASRKTGRYEAF
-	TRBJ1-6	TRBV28	ASSPGQGNSPLH
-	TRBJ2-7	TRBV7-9	ASSLAGDEQY
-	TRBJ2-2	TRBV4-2	ASSQAAGGGGELF
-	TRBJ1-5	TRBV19	ASRAGSQPQH
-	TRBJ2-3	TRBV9	ASSSRVNRDTQY
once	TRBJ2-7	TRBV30	AWSPLAGPTYEQY